The sequence of this TCR beta chain was determined in a study of blood T cells in healthy people across ages. For every donor, a draw yielded around 10 milliliters of peripheral blood. The study, taken as a whole, reports: While age rose, TCR beta diversity per million T cells dropped in a roughly linear way.

Primed by a sample-barcoded 5' primer and a J-beta primer mix, a second PCR proceeded for roughly 7 to 12 cycles. TCRdb redid the calling of the 5' RACE reads with MiXCR, one entry per CDR3 protein. The sample shows 750,000 to 850,000 distinct CDR3 sequences, roughly 25% of them seen only once. This clonotype was detected only once. Antigen unknown. This CDR3 spans 15 amino acids. V shed 5 bases, J shed 4 bases, and the junction held 7 bases outside the gene matches. CDR1 and CDR2 from the germline V gene are SGHDT and YYEEEE. These sequences were also reported in another study, on T cells of mothers and their children.

V and J are TRBV5-6 and TRBJ2-2; 8 bases match TRBD1. The source material was blood. The sequence was collected from a boy aged 5-17 years in good health. The CDR3 DNA sequence: TGTGCCAGCAGACTGGGACAGGTGATCACCGGGGAGCTGTTTTTT. Protein: CASRLGQVITGELFF. The full variable domain, rest sourced from reference TRBV5-6 and TRBJ2-2, is DAGVTQSPTHLIKTRGQQVTLRCSPKSGHDTVSWYQQALGQGPQFIFQYYEEEERQRGNFPDRFSGHQFPNYSSELNVNALLLGDSALYLCASRLGQVITGELFFGEGSRLTVL.